These T cell receptor beta chains were read from a single sample in a study of blood T cells in healthy people across ages. TCRdb processed the 5' RACE reads anew with MiXCR; each CDR3 protein has one entry. The data hold hundreds of thousands of distinct CDR3 sequences, with around 28% observed a single time. Sequencing was carried out using blood. The origin of the receptors is a woman aged 80 or over in good health. Each CDR3 is given with its conserved first and last residue. Fields, in order: D gene, clone size, J gene, V gene, CDR3 length, CDR3 DNA, CDR3 protein. D genes are given only for firm matches. Clone size, where shown, is once, few, many, or a class for clones that have expanded.

. | . | TRBJ2-3 | TRBV7-9 | 16 | TGTGCCAGCAGCTTAGGCCACTCGGCGGGGACAGATACGCAGTATTTT | CASSLGHSAGTDTQYF
TRBD1 | few | TRBJ1-2 | TRBV30 | 14 | TGTGCCTGGTTGTTCCAGGGGGATAGCTATGGCTACACCTTC | CAWLFQGDSYGYTF
TRBD2 | . | TRBJ2-5 | TRBV20-1 | 15 | TGCAGTGCTAGAGAAGGGACTAGCGGGGGGAATGAGCAGTACTTC | CSAREGTSGGNEQYF
. | many | TRBJ1-2 | TRBV7-2 | 15 | TGTGCCAGCAGCTTAGGGTTGGTAGGCAACTATGGCTACACCTTC | CASSLGLVGNYGYTF
. | many | TRBJ2-3 | TRBV4-2 | 14 | TGTGCCAGCAGCCAAGATCTCTCCTCAGATACGCAGTATTTT | CASSQDLSSDTQYF
TRBD1 | many | TRBJ1-2 | TRBV2 | 13 | TGTGCCAGCAGTGGACAGGGAAACTATGGCTACACCTTC | CASSGQGNYGYTF
. | many | TRBJ2-1 | TRBV20-1 | 11 | TGCAGTGCGAGCAGGGGCCATGAGCAGTTCTTC | CSASRGHEQFF
TRBD2 | . | TRBJ2-5 | TRBV12-3/TRBV12-4 | 16 | TGTACCAGCAGCCTTGGACTAGCGGGGAGCCAAGAGACCCAGTACTTC | CTSSLGLAGSQETQYF
. | few | TRBJ2-3 | TRBV16 | 15 | TGTGCCAGCAGCCAAGTGGGGGCTAGCACAGATACGCAGTATTTT | CASSQVGASTDTQYF
. | . | TRBJ1-4 | TRBV20-1 | 12 | TGCAGTGCCCCAGGGAGGGACGAAAAACTGTTTTTT | CSAPGRDEKLFF
TRBD2 | many | TRBJ2-3 | TRBV5-6 | 18 | TGTGCCAGCAGCTTGTACGGGGCTAGCGGGGAGATCACAGATACGCAGTATTTT | CASSLYGASGEITDTQYF
. | . | TRBJ2-2 | TRBV7-9 | 16 | TGTGCCAGCAGCGCCCAGGACACGGGTTACACCGGGGAGCTGTTTTTT | CASSAQDTGYTGELFF
. | . | TRBJ2-2 | TRBV27 | 17 | TGTGCCAGCAGTTTAGTTAAAGCAATCGGGTACTCCGGGGAGCTGTTGTTT | CASSLVKAIGYSGELLF
. | few | TRBJ2-5 | TRBV6-2/TRBV6-3 | 14 | TGTGCCAGCAGTTACTCGGGATACCTAGAGACCCAGTACTTC | CASSYSGYLETQYF
. | many | TRBJ1-6 | TRBV20-1 | 15 | TGCAGTGCTCCCGTCGGCGGAGGAGCTAATTCACCCCTCCACTTT | CSAPVGGGANSPLHF
TRBD2 | many | TRBJ2-3 | TRBV3-1 | 15 | TGTGCCAGCTGCTCTAGCGGGGGGTTCCCAGATACGCAGTATTTT | CASCSSGGFPDTQYF
. | many | TRBJ2-1 | TRBV27 | 13 | TGTGCCAGCAGGACGGACCCCGGGGATGAGCAGTTCTTC | CASRTDPGDEQFF
TRBD1 | many | TRBJ2-4 | TRBV7-6 | 17 | TGTGCCAGCAGCTCTACCAGGGGGTGGGGTCCCAAAAACATTCAGTACTTC | CASSSTRGWGPKNIQYF
. | few | TRBJ1-2 | TRBV5-1 | 14 | TGCGCCAGCAGCTTTACAGGAGTTAACTATGGCTACACCTTC | CASSFTGVNYGYTF
. | few | TRBJ1-5 | TRBV30 | 14 | TGTGCCTGGAGTCGGAACAGGGACAATCAGCCCCAGCATTTT | CAWSRNRDNQPQHF
TRBD1 | . | TRBJ2-3 | TRBV5-6 | 13 | TGTGCCACCCAGCCAGGGGGCAAAGATACGCAGTATTTT | CATQPGGKDTQYF
TRBD1 | . | TRBJ1-1 | TRBV28 | 13 | TGTGCCAGCAGTTTTACTTGGGACAGTGAAGCTTTCTTT | CASSFTWDSEAFF
. | few | TRBJ2-5 | TRBV7-2 | 15 | TGTGCCAGCAGCTCCCCGGGACTCCTCCGGGAGACCCAGTACTTC | CASSSPGLLRETQYF
TRBD2 | many | TRBJ2-3 | TRBV11-2 | 19 | TGTGCCAGCAGCTCCCAACCAGAAGGACTAGCGGGGCGCACAGATACGCAGTATTTT | CASSSQPEGLAGRTDTQYF
. | . | TRBJ1-4 | TRBV6-5 | 15 | TGTGCCAGCAGTTACGGGAGGGCGAATAATGAAAAACTGTTTTTT | CASSYGRANNEKLFF
. | . | TRBJ2-3 | TRBV20-1 | 14 | TGCAGTGCCACGCCTGGACTCAGACGTGTAACGCAGTATTTT | CSATPGLRRVTQYF
. | many | TRBJ2-4 | TRBV11-2 | 11 | TGTGCCAGCAGCCCCCAGGAGGTTCAGTACTTC | CASSPQEVQYF
TRBD2 | many | TRBJ2-3 | TRBV20-1 | 14 | TGCAGTGCCCGACTTAGCGGGGGCCCAGATACGCAGTATTTT | CSARLSGGPDTQYF
. | many | TRBJ2-7 | TRBV20-1 | 14 | TGCAGTGCTAGGCTGCAGGGGCGGTCCGACGAGCAGTACTTC | CSARLQGRSDEQYF
. | . | TRBJ1-2 | TRBV12-3/TRBV12-4 | 14 | TGTGCCAGCAGTTTAGAAGGGGCAGGTGGTGGCTACACCTTC | CASSLEGAGGGYTF
. | . | TRBJ1-1 | TRBV20-1 | 11 | TGCAGTGCTAGGGGGGGCACTGAAGCTTTCTTT | CSARGGTEAFF
. | few | TRBJ1-2 | TRBV6-6 | 15 | TGTGCCAGCAGCTCTGGGACTTCCCGGGGGTATGGCTACACCTTC | CASSSGTSRGYGYTF
. | many | TRBJ1-6 | TRBV12-3/TRBV12-4 | 14 | TGTGCCAGCAGTTCGTCTATGGATAATTCACCCCTCCACTTT | CASSSSMDNSPLHF
. | . | TRBJ1-1 | TRBV5-1 | 14 | TGCGCCAGCAGCTTGGTGAACTCGAACACTGAAGCTTTCTTT | CASSLVNSNTEAFF
. | many | TRBJ1-1 | TRBV6-2/TRBV6-3 | 16 | TGTGCCAGCAGAACTAACCCGAACAAGGGAGGGACTGAAGCTTTCTTT | CASRTNPNKGGTEAFF
. | few | TRBJ1-5 | TRBV12-3/TRBV12-4 | 21 | TGTGCCGGCAGGTTACATAAGTTGGGGGGCCGGCCTAAAGGGACATATCAGCCCCAGCATTTT | CAGRLHKLGGRPKGTYQPQHF